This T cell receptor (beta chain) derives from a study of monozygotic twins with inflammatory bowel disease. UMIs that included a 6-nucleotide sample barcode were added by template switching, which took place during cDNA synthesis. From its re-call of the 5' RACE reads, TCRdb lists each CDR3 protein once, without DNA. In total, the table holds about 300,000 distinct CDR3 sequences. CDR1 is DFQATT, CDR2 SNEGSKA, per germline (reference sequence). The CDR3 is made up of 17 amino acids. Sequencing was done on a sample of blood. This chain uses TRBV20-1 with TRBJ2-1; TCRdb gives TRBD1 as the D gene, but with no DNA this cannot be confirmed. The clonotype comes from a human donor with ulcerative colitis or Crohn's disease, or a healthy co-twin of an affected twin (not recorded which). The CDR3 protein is CSARGTDRARAYNEQFF.